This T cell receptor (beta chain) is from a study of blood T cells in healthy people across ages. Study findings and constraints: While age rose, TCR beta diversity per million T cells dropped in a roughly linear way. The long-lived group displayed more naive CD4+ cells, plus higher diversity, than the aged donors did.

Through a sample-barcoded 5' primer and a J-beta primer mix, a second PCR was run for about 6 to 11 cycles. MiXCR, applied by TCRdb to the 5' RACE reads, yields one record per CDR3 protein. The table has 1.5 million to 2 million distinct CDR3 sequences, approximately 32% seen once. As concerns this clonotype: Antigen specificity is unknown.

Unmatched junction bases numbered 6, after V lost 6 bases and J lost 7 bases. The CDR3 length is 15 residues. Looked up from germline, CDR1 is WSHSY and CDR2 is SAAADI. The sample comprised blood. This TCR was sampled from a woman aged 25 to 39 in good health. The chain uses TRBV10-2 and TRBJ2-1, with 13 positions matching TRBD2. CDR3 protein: CASRTGTSGMNEQFF. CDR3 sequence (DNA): TGCGCCAGCAGGACCGGGACTAGCGGGATGAATGAGCAGTTCTTC.